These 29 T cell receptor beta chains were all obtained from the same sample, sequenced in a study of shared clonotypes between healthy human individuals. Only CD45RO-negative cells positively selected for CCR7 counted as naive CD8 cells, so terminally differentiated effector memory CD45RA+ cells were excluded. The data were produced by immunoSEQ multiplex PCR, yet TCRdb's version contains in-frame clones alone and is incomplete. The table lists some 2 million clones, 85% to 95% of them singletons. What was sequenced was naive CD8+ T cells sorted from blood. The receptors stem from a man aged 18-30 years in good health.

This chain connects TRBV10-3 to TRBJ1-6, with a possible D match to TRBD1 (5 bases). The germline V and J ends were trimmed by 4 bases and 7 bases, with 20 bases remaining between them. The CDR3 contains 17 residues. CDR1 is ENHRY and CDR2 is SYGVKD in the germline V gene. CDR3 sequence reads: CAISVGEPGMGNSPLHF. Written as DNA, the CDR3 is TGTGCCATCAGTGTGGGGGAACCAGGGATGGGAAATTCACCCCTCCACTTT.

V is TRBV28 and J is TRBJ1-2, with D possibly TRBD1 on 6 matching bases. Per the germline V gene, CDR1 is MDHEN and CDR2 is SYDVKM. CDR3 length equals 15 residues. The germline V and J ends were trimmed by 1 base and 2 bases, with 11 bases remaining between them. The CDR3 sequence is CASSLLAGVNYGYTF. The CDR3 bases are TGTGCCAGCAGTTTATTAGCAGGGGTAAACTATGGCTACACCTTC.

As DNA, the CDR3 is TGTGCCAGCAGCCCACCAGGGATAGGAGTTGGCTACGAGCAGTACTTC. This codes for CASSPPGIGVGYEQYF. This chain links TRBV5-5 with TRBJ2-7; TRBD1 might be the D (5 bases). Per germline, CDR1 SGHKS and CDR2 YYEKEE (reference sequence). V lost 4 bases to trimming and J lost 3 bases, with 20 bases between them. The CDR3 has 16 amino acids.

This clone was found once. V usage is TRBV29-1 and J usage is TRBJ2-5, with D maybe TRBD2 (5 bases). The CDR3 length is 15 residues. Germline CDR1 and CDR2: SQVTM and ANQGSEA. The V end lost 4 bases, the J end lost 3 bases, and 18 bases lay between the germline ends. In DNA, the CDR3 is TGCAGCGTTGTTCCGAGGGTCTATTCCGAAGAGACCCAGTACTTC. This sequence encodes CSVVPRVYSEETQYF.

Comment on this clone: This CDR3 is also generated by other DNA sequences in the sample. The CDR3 here is CASSLGGPSSYNEQFF. In DNA form, the CDR3 reads TGTGCCAGCAGTTTAGGCGGACCGAGCTCCTACAATGAGCAGTTCTTC. The V call is TRBV27, the J call TRBJ2-1, with D unresolved. The V and J ends lost 2 bases and 0 bases respectively, with 11 bases between them. CDR1 and CDR2 from the germline V gene are MNHEY and SMNVEV (reference sequence). The CDR3 is made up of 16 amino acids.

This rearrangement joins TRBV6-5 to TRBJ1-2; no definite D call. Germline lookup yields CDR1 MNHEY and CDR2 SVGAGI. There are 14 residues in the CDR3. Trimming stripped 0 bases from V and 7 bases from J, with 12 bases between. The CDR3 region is CASSYSEGLSGYTF. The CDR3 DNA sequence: TGTGCCAGCAGTTACTCAGAAGGGCTAAGTGGCTACACCTTC.

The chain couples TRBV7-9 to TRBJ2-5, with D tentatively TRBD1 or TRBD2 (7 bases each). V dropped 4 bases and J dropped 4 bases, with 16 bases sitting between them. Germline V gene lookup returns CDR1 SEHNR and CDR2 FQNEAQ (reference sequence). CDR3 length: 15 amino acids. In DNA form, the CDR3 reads TGTGCCAGCAGCTATGCCCAGGGGGAGGGAGAGACCCAGTACTTC. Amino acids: CASSYAQGEGETQYF.

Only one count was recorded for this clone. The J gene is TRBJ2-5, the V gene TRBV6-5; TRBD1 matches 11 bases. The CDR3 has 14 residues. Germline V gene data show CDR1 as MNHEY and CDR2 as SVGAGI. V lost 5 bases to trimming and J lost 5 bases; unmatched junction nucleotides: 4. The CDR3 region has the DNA TGTGCCAGCAGTCGGACAGGGGGCGAGGAGACCCAGTACTTC. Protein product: CASSRTGGEETQYF.

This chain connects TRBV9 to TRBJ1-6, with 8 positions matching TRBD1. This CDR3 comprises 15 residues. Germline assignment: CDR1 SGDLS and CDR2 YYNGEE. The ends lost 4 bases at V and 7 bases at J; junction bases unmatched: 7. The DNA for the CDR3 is TGTGCCAGCAGCCCCAGGACAGGGATGAATTCACCCCTCCACTTT. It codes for CASSPRTGMNSPLHF. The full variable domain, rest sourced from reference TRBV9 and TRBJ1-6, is DSGVTQTPKHLITATGQRVTLRCSPRSGDLSVYWYQQSLDQGLQFLIQYYNGEERAKGNILERFSAQQFPDLHSELNLSSLELGDSALYFCASSPRTGMNSPLHFGNGTRLTVT.

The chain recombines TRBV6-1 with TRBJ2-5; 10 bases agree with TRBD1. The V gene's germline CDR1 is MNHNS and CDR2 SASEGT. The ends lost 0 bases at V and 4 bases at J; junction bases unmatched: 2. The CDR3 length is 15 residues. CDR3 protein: CASSEADRGGETQYF. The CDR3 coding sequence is TGTGCCAGCAGTGAAGCGGACAGGGGGGGAGAGACCCAGTACTTC.

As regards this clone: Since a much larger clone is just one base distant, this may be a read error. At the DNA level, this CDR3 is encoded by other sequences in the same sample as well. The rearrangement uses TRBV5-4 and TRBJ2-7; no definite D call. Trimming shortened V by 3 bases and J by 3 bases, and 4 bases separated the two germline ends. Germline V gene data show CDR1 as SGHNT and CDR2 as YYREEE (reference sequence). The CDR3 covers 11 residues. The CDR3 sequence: CASSSLYEQYF. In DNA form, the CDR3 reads TGTGCCAGCAGCTCCCTCTACGAGCAGTACTTC.

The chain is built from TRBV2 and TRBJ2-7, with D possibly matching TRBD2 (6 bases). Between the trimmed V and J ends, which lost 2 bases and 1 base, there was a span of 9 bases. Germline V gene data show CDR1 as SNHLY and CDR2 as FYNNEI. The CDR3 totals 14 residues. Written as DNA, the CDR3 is TGTGCCAGCAGTGAACTAGCGTCGTCCTACGAGCAGTACTTC. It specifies CASSELASSYEQYF.

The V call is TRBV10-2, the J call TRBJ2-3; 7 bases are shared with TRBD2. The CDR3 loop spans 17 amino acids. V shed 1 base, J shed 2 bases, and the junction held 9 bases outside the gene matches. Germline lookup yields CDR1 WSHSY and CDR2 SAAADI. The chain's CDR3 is CASSEWEGTPFTDTQYF. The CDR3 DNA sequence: TGCGCCAGCAGTGAGTGGGAGGGGACGCCGTTCACAGATACGCAGTATTTT.

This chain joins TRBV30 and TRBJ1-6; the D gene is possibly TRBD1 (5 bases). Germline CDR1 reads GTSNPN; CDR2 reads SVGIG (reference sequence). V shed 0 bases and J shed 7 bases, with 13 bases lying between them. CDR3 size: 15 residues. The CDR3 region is CAWSVLGRENSPLHF. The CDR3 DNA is TGTGCCTGGAGTGTATTGGGCAGGGAGAATTCACCCCTCCACTTT.

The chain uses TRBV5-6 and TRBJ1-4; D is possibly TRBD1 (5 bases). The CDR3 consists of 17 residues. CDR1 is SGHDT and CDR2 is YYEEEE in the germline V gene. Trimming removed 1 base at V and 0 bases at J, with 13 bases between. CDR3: CASSLNLEGPTNEKLFF. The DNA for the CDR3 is TGTGCCAGCAGCTTGAACTTAGAGGGACCAACTAATGAAAAACTGTTTTTT.

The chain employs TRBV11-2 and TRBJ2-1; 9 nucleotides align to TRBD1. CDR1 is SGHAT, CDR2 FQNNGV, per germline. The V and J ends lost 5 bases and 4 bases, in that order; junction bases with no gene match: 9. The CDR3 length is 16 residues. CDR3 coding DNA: TGTGCCAGCAGCCCCTTGGCGACAGGGGGTTACAATGAGCAGTTCTTC. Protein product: CASSPLATGGYNEQFF.

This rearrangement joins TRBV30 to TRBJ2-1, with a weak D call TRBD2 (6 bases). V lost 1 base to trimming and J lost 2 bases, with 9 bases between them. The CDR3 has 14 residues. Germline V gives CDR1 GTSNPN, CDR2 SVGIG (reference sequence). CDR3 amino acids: CAWSAIAAYNEQFF. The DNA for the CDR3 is TGTGCCTGGAGTGCCATAGCGGCCTACAATGAGCAGTTCTTC.

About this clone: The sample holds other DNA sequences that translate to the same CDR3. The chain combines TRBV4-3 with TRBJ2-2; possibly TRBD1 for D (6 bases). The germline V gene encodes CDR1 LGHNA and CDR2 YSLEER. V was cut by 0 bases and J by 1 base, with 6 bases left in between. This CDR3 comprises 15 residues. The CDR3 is CASSQETGNTGELFF. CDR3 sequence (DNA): TGCGCCAGCAGCCAAGAGACAGGGAACACCGGGGAGCTGTTTTTT.

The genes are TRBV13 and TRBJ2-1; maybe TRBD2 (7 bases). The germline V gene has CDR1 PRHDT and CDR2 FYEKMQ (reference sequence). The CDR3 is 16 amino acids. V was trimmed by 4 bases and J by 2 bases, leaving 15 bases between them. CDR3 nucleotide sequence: TGTGCCAGCAGCTCCCTGGGGGGGCGAACCTACAATGAGCAGTTCTTC. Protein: CASSSLGGRTYNEQFF.

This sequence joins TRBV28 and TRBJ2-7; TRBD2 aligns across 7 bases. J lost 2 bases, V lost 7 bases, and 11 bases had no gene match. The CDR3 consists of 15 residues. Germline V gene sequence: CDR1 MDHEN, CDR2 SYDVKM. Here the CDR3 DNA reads TGTGCCAGCAACCTTGGAACGGGACTACCCTACGAGCAGTACTTC. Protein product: CASNLGTGLPYEQYF.

The CDR3 spells CASSLASGGADGYTF. CDR3 nucleotides: TGCGCCAGCAGCTTGGCCAGCGGGGGCGCCGATGGCTACACCTTC. The chain recombines TRBV5-1 with TRBJ1-2; weak D call: TRBD1 (6 bases). The V end was cut by 0 bases, the J end by 6 bases, with 15 bases between. Germline values: CDR1 SGHRS, CDR2 YFSETQ. This CDR3 has 15 amino acids.

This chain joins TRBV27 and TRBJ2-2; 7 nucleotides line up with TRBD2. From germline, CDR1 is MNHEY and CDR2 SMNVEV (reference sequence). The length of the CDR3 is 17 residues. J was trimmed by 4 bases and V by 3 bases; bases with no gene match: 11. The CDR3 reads CASSFIVGGTGTGELFF. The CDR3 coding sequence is TGTGCCAGCAGTTTTATCGTGGGAGGGACGGGCACCGGGGAGCTGTTTTTT.

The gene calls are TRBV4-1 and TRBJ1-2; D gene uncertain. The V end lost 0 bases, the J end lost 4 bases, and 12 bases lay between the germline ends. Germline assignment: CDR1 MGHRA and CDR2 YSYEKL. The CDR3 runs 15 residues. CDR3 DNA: TGCGCCAGCAGCCAAGATCTGGCCAGCGCCTATGGCTACACCTTC. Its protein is CASSQDLASAYGYTF.

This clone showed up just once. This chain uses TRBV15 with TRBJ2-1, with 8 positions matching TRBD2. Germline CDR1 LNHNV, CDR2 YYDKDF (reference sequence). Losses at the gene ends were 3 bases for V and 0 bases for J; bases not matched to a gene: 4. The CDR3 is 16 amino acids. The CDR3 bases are TGTGCCACCAGCAGTGGGCGGGAGGTCTCCTACAATGAGCAGTTCTTC. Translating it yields CATSSGREVSYNEQFF.

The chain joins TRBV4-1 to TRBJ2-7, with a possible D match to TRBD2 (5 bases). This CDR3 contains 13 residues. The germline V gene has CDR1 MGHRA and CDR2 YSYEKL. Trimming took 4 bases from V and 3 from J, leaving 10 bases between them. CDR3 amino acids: CASSLDEGYEQYF. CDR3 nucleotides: TGCGCCAGCAGCCTGGACGAGGGCTACGAGCAGTACTTC.

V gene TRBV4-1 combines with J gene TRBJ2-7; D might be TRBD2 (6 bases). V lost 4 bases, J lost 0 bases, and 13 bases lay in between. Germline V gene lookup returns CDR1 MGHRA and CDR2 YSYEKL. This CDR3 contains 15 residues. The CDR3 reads CASSPRDGNSYEQYF. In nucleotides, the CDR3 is TGCGCCAGCAGCCCGCGGGACGGCAACTCCTACGAGCAGTACTTC.

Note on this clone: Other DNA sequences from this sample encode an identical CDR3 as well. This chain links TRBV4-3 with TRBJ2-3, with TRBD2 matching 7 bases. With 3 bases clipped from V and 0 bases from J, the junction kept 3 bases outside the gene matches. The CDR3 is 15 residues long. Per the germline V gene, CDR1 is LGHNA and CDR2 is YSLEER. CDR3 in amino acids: CASSQTGGSTDTQYF. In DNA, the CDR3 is TGCGCCAGCAGCCAGACGGGAGGCAGCACAGATACGCAGTATTTT.

The CDR3 DNA is TGCGCCAGCAGCCAAACGCCGGGACAGGGGACCAACGAGCAGTACTTC. Amino acid sequence: CASSQTPGQGTNEQYF. V usage is TRBV4-1 and J usage is TRBJ2-7; 10 bases line up with TRBD1. CDR3 length: 16 residues. The germline V gene encodes CDR1 MGHRA and CDR2 YSYEKL. V shed 2 bases, J shed 5 bases, and the junction held 9 bases outside the gene matches.

In nucleotides, the CDR3 is TGCGCCAGCAGGGGGGAAGAGACCCAGTACTTC. Encoded protein: CASRGEETQYF. The chain employs TRBV5-1 and TRBJ2-5; D possibly uses TRBD1 or TRBD2 (5 bases each). Trimming took 5 bases from V and 3 from J, leaving 5 bases between them. The CDR3 runs 11 residues. Germline V gene sequence: CDR1 SGHRS, CDR2 YFSETQ.